This TCR beta chain was found in a study of blood T cell repertoires in COVID-19. CDR3 length: 13 residues. The V and J ends lost 0 bases and 7 bases respectively, with 7 bases between them. Germline V gene sequence: CDR1 MGHRA, CDR2 YSYEKL. Some clones are missing from TCRdb's copy, which holds only in-frame ones; the method was immunoSEQ multiplex PCR. Of about 58,000 clones in the sample, approximately 86% were seen once. The chain recombines TRBV4-1 with TRBJ2-4, with D uncertain. This sequence was found in a woman aged 70-85 years with active COVID-19. Sequences were obtained from peripheral blood. The CDR3 DNA follows: TGCGCCAGCAGCCAAGACAGAAATAACATTCAGTACTTC. Amino acid sequence: CASSQDRNNIQYF.